This entry lists 7 T cell receptor beta chains sequenced from one sample in a study of T cell responses to AZD1222 COVID-19 vaccine. Only in-frame clones appear in the TCRdb table, and some are missing; sequencing was by immunoSEQ multiplex PCR. The sample carries over 150,000 clones, approximately 87% recorded once. Specimen: peripheral blood, collected on day 0 of MenACWY control vaccination. The origin of the receptors is an adult in good health.

This chain connects TRBV19 to TRBJ1-4, with D unclear. This CDR3 has 14 amino acids. Germline V lookup: CDR1 LNHDA, CDR2 SQIVND (reference sequence). V lost 2 bases to trimming and J lost 0 bases, with 4 bases between them. The CDR3 DNA sequence: TGTGCCAGTAGTATAACCACAACTAATGAAAAACTGTTTTTT. This sequence encodes CASSITTTNEKLFF.

The rearrangement links TRBV5-5 to TRBJ2-7; 7 positions match TRBD1. CDR1 SGHKS and CDR2 YYEKEE come from the germline V gene (reference sequence). The CDR3 runs to 13 residues. V lost 4 bases and J lost 3; bases outside the gene matches: 4. The CDR3 nucleotides read TGTGCCAGCAGCCTGTGGACAGGCTACGAGCAGTACTTC. Translation: CASSLWTGYEQYF.

The chain has TRBV3-1 (or the pseudogene TRBV3-2) and TRBJ1-4; tentatively, D is TRBD1 (6 bases). Trimming stripped 4 bases from V and 9 bases from J, with 15 bases between. The CDR3 loop spans 14 amino acids. Germline CDR1 LGHDT, CDR2 YNNKEL (reference sequence). The CDR3 region is CASSLRAGEKKLFF. Written as DNA, the CDR3 is TGTGCCAGCAGCCTCCGGGCAGGGGAAAAAAAACTGTTTTTT.

This chain links TRBV7-3 with TRBJ2-1; D might be TRBD2 (5 bases). The CDR3 loop spans 14 amino acids. Trimming removed 5 bases from V and 4 bases from J, with 12 bases in between. CDR1 and CDR2 (germline): SGHTA, FQGTGA. The CDR3 coding sequence is TGTGCCAGCAGCCCCGGCTCGGGGTACAATGAGCAGTTCTTC. Translating it yields CASSPGSGYNEQFF.

The chain joins TRBV29-1 to TRBJ1-1; D is unclear. The CDR3 is made up of 10 amino acids. Looked up from germline, CDR1 is SQVTM and CDR2 is ANQGSEA. V shed 7 bases and J shed 3 bases, with 6 bases lying between them. In DNA, the CDR3 is TGCAGCGCCTGGTACACTGAAGCTTTCTTT. It yields the protein CSAWYTEAFF.

The rearrangement joins TRBV25-1 to TRBJ1-2; D call uncertain. V gave up 4 bases and J gave up 0 bases, with 6 bases separating them. CDR1 and CDR2 from the germline V gene are MGHDK and SYGVNS. The CDR3 is made up of 13 amino acids. The chain's CDR3 is CASSVNSNYGYTF. The CDR3 DNA sequence: TGTGCCAGCAGTGTAAACTCTAACTATGGCTACACCTTC.

This clone was seen just once. The CDR3, as DNA: TGTGCCAGCAGCTTGGTGGGGAGTGGAGAGACCCAGTACTTC. It translates to CASSLVGSGETQYF. This rearrangement joins TRBV5-8 to TRBJ2-5; tentatively, D is TRBD2 (5 bases). The germline CDR1 and CDR2 sequences are SGHTS and YDEGEE. V lost 0 bases and J lost 4, with 10 bases in between. The CDR3 has 14 amino acids.